Below, one T cell receptor (beta chain) is given with its context. Its cognate antigen is unknown. V lost 5 bases and J 2 bases, leaving 13 bases between the germline ends. Germline V gene lookup returns CDR1 GTSNPN and CDR2 SVGIG (reference sequence). This CDR3 is built from 14 residues. This sample was taken from a study of regulatory T cells in long-lasting Graves disease. Notes on the study in general: TRBV28 was favored in persistent disease, as were TRBJ1-2 and TRBJ2-5. Study of thyroid tissue was not done, with only peripheral blood studied. Few sampled subjects may have lowered accuracy.

Construction of the TCR beta libraries employed iRepertoire HTBI primers in conjunction with Arm-PCR of CDR3 regions. Using its own MiXCR run on the multiplex PCR reads, TCRdb lists one record per CDR3 protein. The table lists approximately 400,000 distinct CDR3 sequences, about 20% of them singletons. Regarding time point: persistent/refractory GD, antithyroid drugs over 5 years with positive TRAb. Preparation of the TCR library used RNA extracted from PBMCs. The patients were drawn from one endocrinology department in Xi'an, China. This receptor was identified in a female donor with Graves disease. Sequencing was performed on peripheral blood mononuclear cells (PBMCs), taken when the disease was refractory, from a patient treated with antithyroid drugs. The chain joins TRBV30 to TRBJ2-1; tentatively, D is TRBD1 (6 bases). The CDR3 here is CAWGGEGPYNEQFF. The CDR3 nucleotides read TGTGCCTGGGGGGGCGAGGGACCCTACAATGAGCAGTTCTTC.